This T cell receptor beta chain emerged from a study of T cells in Graves' hyperthyroidism and ophthalmopathy. Study observations and caveats: Stable hyperthyroidism and ophthalmopathy were separated using 13 V-J signatures. Blood also held most thyroid clonotypes expanded beyond 0.001.

Worth noting for this clonotype: Its antigen is unidentified.

RNA transcripts were the template for amplifying TCR beta CDR3 regions. A first-round RT-PCR of the TCR CDR3 used the HTBI primer set. Each CDR3 protein is one row after TCRdb ran MiXCR on the multiplex PCR reads. Altogether over 500,000 distinct CDR3 sequences are present, 40% to 50% being singletons, with the ten largest covering 44%. Germline V gene sequence: CDR1 ENHRY, CDR2 SYGVKD. The CDR3 covers 13 residues. Trimming took 10 bases from V and 4 from J, leaving 17 bases between them. The sequence derives from an adult woman with Graves' disease, either hyperthyroidism or ophthalmopathy (not recorded which). This chain links TRBV10-3 with TRBJ2-7; tentatively, D is TRBD2 (6 bases). The specimen was peripheral blood or thyroid tissue (not recorded which). The CDR3 spells CATRADGGYEQYF. For the CDR3, the DNA is TGTGCCACCCGGGCCGATGGGGGGTACGAGCAGTACTTC.